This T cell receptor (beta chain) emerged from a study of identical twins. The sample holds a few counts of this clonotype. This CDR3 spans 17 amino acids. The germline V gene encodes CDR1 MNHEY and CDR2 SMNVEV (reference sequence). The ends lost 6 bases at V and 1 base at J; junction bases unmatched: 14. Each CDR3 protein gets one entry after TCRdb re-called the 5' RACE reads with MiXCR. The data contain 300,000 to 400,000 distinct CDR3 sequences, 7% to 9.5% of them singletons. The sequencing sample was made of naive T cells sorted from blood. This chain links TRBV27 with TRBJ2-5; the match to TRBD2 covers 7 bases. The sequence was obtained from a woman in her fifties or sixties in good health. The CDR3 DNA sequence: TGTGCCAGCAGGATTGGTTTAGGGGAGGGACCCCAAGAGACCCAGTACTTC. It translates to CASRIGLGEGPQETQYF.